Presented here are 17 T cell receptor beta chains from one specimen sequenced in a study of T cell repertoires in cytomegalovirus infection. MiXCR was run by TCRdb on the reads, yielding one entry per CDR3 protein. The sample lists some 130,000 distinct CDR3 sequences; around 30% were seen once. Their target antigens are unknown. The source material was CD8+ T cells from cultured PBMCs, sampled from culture after CMV antigen stimulation. These receptors were taken from a human donor in good health (CMV status not recorded). Some clones in this sample may be carry-over from other donors' samples.

This clonotype was picked up a small number of times. V usage is TRBV28 and J usage is TRBJ2-7, with 11 positions matching TRBD2. This CDR3 comprises 19 residues. The V gene's germline CDR1 is MDHEN and CDR2 SYDVKM. J gave up 1 base and V 7 bases, and 18 bases lay outside the gene matches. CDR3 coding DNA: TGTGCCAGCACGGGGTTGGAGACTAGCGGGGTAACGGTGTCCTACGAGCAGTACTTC. Its translation is CASTGLETSGVTVSYEQYF. The complete variable domain, with remaining parts taken from reference TRBV28 and TRBJ2-7, reads DVKVTQSSRYLVKRTGEKVFLECVQDMDHENMFWYRQDPGLGLRLIYFSYDVKMKEKGDIPEGYSVSREKKERFSLILESASTNQTSMYLCASTGLETSGVTVSYEQYFGPGTRLTVT.

This clonotype was detected many times. The rearrangement joins TRBV12-3 or TRBV12-4 to TRBJ2-1, with D perhaps TRBD2 (5 bases). The CDR3 has 13 amino acids. V was cut by 7 bases and J by 3 bases, with 10 bases left in between. Here the CDR3 reads CASNSGNYNEQFF. CDR3 in DNA: TGTGCCAGCAATTCCGGGAACTACAATGAGCAGTTCTTC.

This clonotype showed up just once. The CDR3 sequence is CASSLLGDNSPLHF. CDR3 sequence (DNA): TGTGCCAGCAGTTTGTTGGGGGACAATTCACCCCTCCACTTT. The rearrangement links TRBV12-3 or TRBV12-4 to TRBJ1-6, with D maybe TRBD1 (5 bases). The CDR3 totals 14 residues. Trimming left V 3 bases short and J 7 bases short, with 10 bases between.

This clonotype occurred a few times. The J gene is TRBJ1-2, the V gene TRBV27; D is perhaps TRBD1 (5 bases). CDR1 and CDR2 (germline): MNHEY, SMNVEV (reference sequence). Trimming removed 3 bases from V and 3 bases from J, with 8 bases in between. The CDR3 is 13 residues long. The CDR3 region has the DNA TGTGCCAGCAGTTTCCAGGGCTACTATGGCTACACCTTC. Encoded protein: CASSFQGYYGYTF.

This clonotype showed up many times. The CDR3 DNA sequence: TGTGCCAGCAGCGGCATTGGACAGGACGTTACCTACGAGCAGTACTTC. Translation: CASSGIGQDVTYEQYF. This chain links TRBV7-8 with TRBJ2-7; 7 bases agree with TRBD1. Germline trimming cut 5 bases from V and 2 bases from J; bases unmatched to any gene: 12. Looked up from germline, CDR1 is SGHVS and CDR2 is FQNEAQ. This CDR3 has 16 amino acids.

The genes are TRBV20-1 and TRBJ2-1, with D perhaps matching TRBD2 (5 bases). Per the germline V gene, CDR1 is DFQATT and CDR2 is SNEGSKA (reference sequence). V was shortened by 3 bases and J by 6 bases, with 18 bases between the two germline ends. CDR3 length: 15 amino acids. The CDR3 DNA reads TGCAGTGCTAGGGCCTTAGAGGAGGTAGGCAATGAGCAGTTCTTC. Translated: CSARALEEVGNEQFF.

V and J are TRBV12-3 or TRBV12-4 and TRBJ2-7; unclear D gene. Between the trimmed V and J ends, which lost 6 bases and 2 bases, there was a span of 14 bases. The CDR3 has 14 residues. For the CDR3, the DNA is TGTGCCAGCAGCCCCCTGGAAACCCCCTACGAGCAGTACTTC. Encoded protein: CASSPLETPYEQYF.

V and J are TRBV2 and TRBJ1-1; D uncertain. The germline V and J ends were trimmed by 3 bases and 0 bases, with 11 bases remaining between them. Germline CDR1 is SNHLY and CDR2 is FYNNEI. CDR3 size: 15 residues. The DNA of the CDR3 is TGTGCCAGCAGTGAGAGTGCCCGGATGAACACTGAAGCTTTCTTT. Protein: CASSESARMNTEAFF.

This chain joins TRBV19 and TRBJ1-1; D ambiguous. The CDR3 consists of 13 residues. Trimming stripped 9 bases from V and 5 bases from J, with 16 bases between. The V gene's germline CDR1 is LNHDA and CDR2 SQIVND (reference sequence). The CDR3 DNA is TGTGCCAGCCATCAAGAAGGGAAAACTGAAGCTTTCTTT. This sequence encodes CASHQEGKTEAFF.

V is TRBV27 and J is TRBJ2-5; perhaps TRBD2 as D (7 bases). This CDR3 is built from 15 residues. CDR1 is MNHEY and CDR2 is SMNVEV in the germline V gene (reference sequence). V was pared by 2 bases and J by 2 bases, with 12 bases between. In nucleotides, the CDR3 is TGTGCCAGCAGTTTAACCGCGGGGGCGCAAGAGACCCAGTACTTC. Translating it yields CASSLTAGAQETQYF.

V usage is TRBV29-1 and J usage is TRBJ1-1, with D perhaps matching TRBD1 (6 bases). Per the germline V gene, CDR1 is SQVTM and CDR2 is ANQGSEA. Trimming removed 4 bases at V and 7 bases at J, with 10 bases between. The CDR3 is 11 residues long. The CDR3 here is CSVARGGEAFF. The CDR3 DNA follows: TGCAGCGTTGCCAGGGGAGGTGAAGCTTTCTTT.

This chain joins TRBV29-1 and TRBJ2-1; 10 bases line up with TRBD2. The V gene's germline CDR1 is SQVTM and CDR2 ANQGSEA. The CDR3 totals 16 residues. Trimming took 3 bases from V and 1 from J; bases not matched to a gene: 6. CDR3 coding DNA: TGCAGCGTTGAGTTAGCGGGGGGCCCTTCCTACAATGAGCAGTTCTTC. This translates into CSVELAGGPSYNEQFF.

The chain joins TRBV20-1 to TRBJ1-1; D call uncertain. The germline V gene has CDR1 DFQATT and CDR2 SNEGSKA (reference sequence). The CDR3 covers 11 residues. V shed 5 bases and J shed 7 bases, with 11 bases lying between them. The CDR3 spells CSAPKSIEAFF. The CDR3 DNA reads as TGCAGTGCTCCCAAGTCGATTGAAGCTTTCTTT.

The J gene is TRBJ2-1, the V gene TRBV7-2; 7 nucleotides match TRBD2. V was clipped by 5 bases and J by 9 bases; unmatched bases: 4. The CDR3 contains 12 residues. The V gene's germline CDR1 is SGHTA and CDR2 FQGNSA. DNA for the CDR3: TGTGCCAGCAGCGTGACTAGCCCTGAGCAGTTCTTC. It codes for CASSVTSPEQFF.

The V gene is TRBV7-9, the J gene TRBJ2-7; maybe TRBD2 (5 bases). In germline, CDR1 is SEHNR, CDR2 FQNEAQ (reference sequence). The CDR3 contains 17 residues. Trimming took off 5 bases at V and 4 bases at J, with 24 bases between the two ends. CDR3 region: CASSTDPHNAGIYEQYF. For the CDR3, the DNA is TGTGCCAGCAGCACAGACCCACACAACGCGGGCATTTACGAGCAGTACTTC.

V usage is TRBV6-5 and J usage is TRBJ1-2; D ambiguous. V was clipped by 2 bases and J by 2 bases, with 24 bases between them. The CDR3 has 19 residues. In germline, CDR1 is MNHEY, CDR2 SVGAGI. The CDR3 reads CASSYASGRVFISNYGYTF. The CDR3 nucleotides are TGTGCCAGCAGTTACGCCTCCGGCCGTGTTTTTATTTCCAACTATGGCTACACCTTC.

This clonotype was seen many times. This chain uses TRBV7-8 with TRBJ1-5; possibly TRBD1 for D (5 bases). CDR3 length: 16 residues. V was shortened by 1 base and J by 4 bases, with 14 bases between the two germline ends. The V gene's germline CDR1 is SGHVS and CDR2 FQNEAQ. CDR3 sequence: CASSLEFRQLNQPQHF. Written as DNA, the CDR3 is TGTGCCAGCAGCTTAGAATTCCGACAGTTGAATCAGCCCCAGCATTTT.